Included here is one T cell receptor (beta chain) sequence, with context. These data belong to a study of T cell changes during pregnancy in multiple sclerosis. Produced via immunoSEQ multiplex PCR; TCRdb's table is partial and in-frame only. The table lists approximately 33,000 clones, 80% to 90% of them singletons. CDR1 SGHDN and CDR2 FVKESK come from the germline V gene. The CDR3 loop spans 16 amino acids. After removal of 4 bases from V and 8 bases from J, the junction contained 14 bases not matched to a gene. The starting material was CD4+ T cells from peripheral blood mononuclear cells, obtained in the first trimester of pregnancy. V gene TRBV14 combines with J gene TRBJ1-2; TRBD1 agrees at 9 bases. The sequence came from a female donor in good health, enrolled as a control in a pregnancy study. The CDR3 coding sequence is TGTGCCAGCAGCCGCGGACCGGGACAGGGCACTATGGGCTACACCTTC. Its translation: CASSRGPGQGTMGYTF.